What follows is one T cell receptor beta chain and its context. What it binds is not known. V was trimmed by 4 bases and J by 4 bases, leaving 13 bases between them. The CDR3 is 14 residues long. CDR1 is MGHRA, CDR2 YSYEKL, per germline. The data were obtained in a study of T cell responses to AZD1222 COVID-19 vaccine. Study-level results: Donors in the cohort were predominantly white British and more often female, and clonal diversity was possibly underestimated.

Repertoires were generated with immunoSEQ multiplex PCR, while TCRdb's copy carries only in-frame clones and drops some. The sample has over 110,000 clones, around 90% seen once; the top ten hold 4.5% to 6.5%. Sequences were derived from peripheral blood, sampled on day 0 of AZD1222 vaccination. This chain joins TRBV4-1 and TRBJ1-1; D ambiguous. The clonotype comes from an adult in good health. This CDR3 is CASSPRHLGTEAFF. Written as DNA, the CDR3 is TGCGCCAGCAGCCCGCGTCACCTCGGCACTGAAGCTTTCTTT.